This entry lists 30 T cell receptor beta chains sequenced from one sample in a study of patients and donors after allogeneic stem cell transplantation. In TCRdb, the RT-PCR reads were re-called with MiXCR into one record per CDR3 protein. The sample has under 35,000 distinct CDR3 sequences; 30% to 40% are singletons. Sequenced: blood, either unsorted or a sorted T cell fraction (not recorded which). The receptors derive from a human donor who was either an allogeneic HSCT recipient or a stem cell or donor lymphocyte infusion donor (not recorded which). It is not recorded whose cells these are; they may come from a transplant donor.

This clonotype is deemed medium-sized. The V and J genes are TRBV7-9 and TRBJ1-2; D may be TRBD1 (5 bases). V gave up 5 bases and J gave up 3 bases, with 22 bases separating them. This CDR3 comprises 17 residues. Germline CDR1 SEHNR, CDR2 FQNEAQ (reference sequence). The CDR3 DNA is TGTGCCAGCAGCCTCCCGGGGGGGGGGAAATTTGACTATGGCTACACCTTC. Amino acid sequence: CASSLPGGGKFDYGYTF.

This clonotype was observed a handful of times. This CDR3 is CASSARTGTGNTIYF. CDR3 sequence (DNA): TGTGCCAGCAGTGCGAGGACAGGAACTGGAAACACCATATATTTT. The V call is TRBV2, the J call TRBJ1-3; 7 positions agree with TRBD1. Germline assignment: CDR1 SNHLY and CDR2 FYNNEI. This CDR3 region has 15 residues. J was trimmed by 2 bases and V by 4 bases; bases with no gene match: 5.

V gene TRBV12-3 or TRBV12-4 combines with J gene TRBJ2-7; D tentatively reads TRBD1 or TRBD2 (5 bases each). The CDR3 is 14 amino acids. V was pared by 2 bases and J by 5 bases, with 13 bases between. As DNA, the CDR3 is TGTGCCAGCAGTTTATTTCGACGGGGCAACGAGCAGTACTTC. It codes for CASSLFRRGNEQYF.

CDR3 residues: CASSLGEEDGYTF. DNA of the CDR3: TGTGCCAGCAGCCTAGGGGAGGAGGATGGCTACACCTTC. This chain connects TRBV7-6 to TRBJ1-2; a weak D match, TRBD1 (5 bases). V lost 5 bases, J lost 6 bases, and 13 bases lay in between. CDR3 length: 13 residues. Looked up from germline, CDR1 is SGHVS and CDR2 is FNYEAQ.

This chain uses TRBV20-1 with TRBJ2-7, with 7 nucleotides matching TRBD1. The V gene end was trimmed by 4 bases and the J gene end by 3 bases; junction bases not matched to a gene: 12. CDR3 length: 15 residues. Germline V gene data show CDR1 as DFQATT and CDR2 as SNEGSKA (reference sequence). CDR3 region: CSAKEAGTENYEQYF. CDR3 DNA sequence: TGCAGTGCTAAAGAGGCCGGGACAGAGAACTACGAGCAGTACTTC.

The rearrangement uses TRBV29-1 and TRBJ2-3; 8 bases line up with TRBD1. The V segment lost 7 bases and the J segment 0 bases; nucleotides outside the gene matches: 6. The CDR3 extends over 14 amino acids. Germline CDR1 is SQVTM and CDR2 is ANQGSEA. In DNA, the CDR3 is TGCAGCGCCATGACAGGGGCTAGCACAGATACGCAGTATTTT. Translation: CSAMTGASTDTQYF.

The genes are TRBV24-1 and TRBJ2-1; D is undetermined. The CDR3 consists of 12 residues. Germline loops: CDR1 KGHDR, CDR2 SFDVKD. The germline V and J ends were trimmed by 7 bases and 0 bases, with 3 bases remaining between them. CDR3 DNA sequence: TGTGCCACCAGGGGCTCCTACAATGAGCAGTTCTTC. This translates into CATRGSYNEQFF.

The gene calls are TRBV20-1 and TRBJ2-2; the D is unclear. Trimming shortened V by 1 base and J by 1 base, and 7 bases separated the two germline ends. CDR1 is DFQATT, CDR2 SNEGSKA, per germline (reference sequence). There are 14 residues in the CDR3. CDR3 bases: TGCAGTGCTAGAGCCGGGTTGAACACCGGGGAGCTGTTTTTT. It specifies CSARAGLNTGELFF.

Many counts were recorded for this clonotype. This rearrangement joins TRBV9 to TRBJ1-2, with D perhaps matching TRBD1 (5 bases). The CDR3 covers 13 residues. Germline V CDR1 and CDR2: SGDLS, YYNGEE. V lost 2 bases, J lost 2 bases, and 7 bases lay in between. The CDR3 nucleotides read TGTGCCAGCAGCGTCACAGGCAACTATGGCTACACCTTC. Amino acid sequence: CASSVTGNYGYTF.

A few counts support this clonotype. This chain's CDR3 is CSVAGTSGFTYNEQFF. The DNA for the CDR3 is TGCAGCGTCGCCGGGACTAGCGGCTTTACTTACAATGAGCAGTTCTTC. The V call is TRBV20-1, the J call TRBJ2-1, with 11 positions matching TRBD2. The CDR3 loop spans 16 amino acids. Germline CDR1 is DFQATT and CDR2 is SNEGSKA (reference sequence).

The rearrangement joins TRBV5-5 to TRBJ2-5; 14 nucleotides agree with TRBD2. This CDR3 has 17 amino acids. Germline lookup yields CDR1 SGHKS and CDR2 YYEKEE (reference sequence). V dropped 4 bases and J dropped 4; count of bases not matched to a gene: 9. The CDR3: CASSQPGLAGGGETQYF. The CDR3 nucleotides are TGTGCCAGCAGCCAGCCCGGACTAGCGGGGGGTGGAGAGACCCAGTACTTC.

V is TRBV5-1 and J is TRBJ1-4; perhaps TRBD1 as D (5 bases). The CDR3 has 14 residues. Germline V gives CDR1 SGHRS, CDR2 YFSETQ. V was trimmed by 0 bases and J by 8 bases, leaving 11 bases between them. CDR3 in amino acids: CASSLATAGEKLFF. For the CDR3, the DNA is TGCGCCAGCAGCTTGGCCACAGCAGGGGAAAAACTGTTTTTT.

The V call is TRBV25-1, the J call TRBJ2-3; no clear D. In germline, CDR1 is MGHDK, CDR2 SYGVNS. There are 13 residues in the CDR3. Trimming took 1 base from V and 2 from J, leaving 4 bases between them. The DNA of the CDR3 is TGTGCCAGCAGTGAATCAAACACAGATACGCAGTATTTT. Its protein product is CASSESNTDTQYF.

The V gene is TRBV7-9, the J gene TRBJ2-5; D ambiguous. Trimming removed 2 bases at V and 1 base at J, with 14 bases between. Germline V gives CDR1 SEHNR, CDR2 FQNEAQ (reference sequence). CDR3 length equals 16 residues. This CDR3 reads CASSLTRQSSQETQYF. The CDR3, as DNA: TGTGCCAGCAGCTTAACAAGGCAGAGTAGCCAAGAGACCCAGTACTTC. The complete variable domain, with remaining parts taken from reference TRBV7-9 and TRBJ2-5, reads DTGVSQNPRHKITKRGQNVTFRCDPISEHNRLYWYRQTLGQGPEFLTYFQNEAQLEKSRLLSDRFSAERPKGSFSTLEIQRTEQGDSAMYLCASSLTRQSSQETQYFGPGTRLLVL.

This chain connects TRBV29-1 to TRBJ2-1; D uncertain. V shed 2 bases and J shed 6 bases, with 8 bases lying between them. Germline lookup yields CDR1 SQVTM and CDR2 ANQGSEA. The CDR3 covers 12 residues. CDR3 nucleotide sequence: TGCAGCGTTGAAATGGACGTCAATGAGCAGTTCTTC. Protein: CSVEMDVNEQFF.

The chain employs TRBV7-2 and TRBJ1-1; no firm D call. The V gene lost 4 bases and the J gene lost 1 base, with 7 bases spanning the gap. In germline, CDR1 is SGHTA, CDR2 FQGNSA. The CDR3 has 13 amino acids. The CDR3: CASSWASNTEAFF. In nucleotides, the CDR3 is TGTGCCAGCAGCTGGGCCTCGAACACTGAAGCTTTCTTT.

The rearrangement uses TRBV6-5 and TRBJ2-7; TRBD2 matches at 7 bases. V gave up 4 bases and J gave up 3 bases; unmatched junction bases: 6. The V gene's germline CDR1 is MNHEY and CDR2 SVGAGI. The CDR3 is 14 amino acids. CDR3 DNA: TGTGCCAGCAGTTCTAGCGGAGCGGGCTACGAGCAGTACTTC. It translates to CASSSSGAGYEQYF.

The gene calls are TRBV7-2 and TRBJ1-1; D unresolved. The CDR3 totals 13 residues. Germline V gene data show CDR1 as SGHTA and CDR2 as FQGNSA. V lost 5 bases and J lost 1, with 8 bases in between. CDR3 amino acids: CASSIRENTEAFF. CDR3 in DNA: TGTGCCAGCAGCATTCGGGAGAACACTGAAGCTTTCTTT.

V usage is TRBV18 and J usage is TRBJ2-4, with D perhaps matching TRBD1 (6 bases). Per germline, CDR1 KGHSH and CDR2 LQKENI. The CDR3 runs 17 residues. V shed 0 bases and J shed 0 bases, with 12 bases lying between them. The CDR3, as DNA: TGTGCCAGCTCACCACCCTGGGACACCCTAGCCAAAAACATTCAGTACTTC. It yields the protein CASSPPWDTLAKNIQYF.

The V gene is TRBV6-2 or TRBV6-3, the J gene TRBJ2-2; TRBD1 matches 8 bases. Germline V gene data show CDR1 as MNHEY and CDR2 as SVGEGT. V was clipped by 5 bases and J by 1 base; unmatched bases: 9. This CDR3 has 17 residues. The CDR3 sequence is CASSLLPGTGNTGELFF. Written as DNA, the CDR3 is TGTGCCAGCAGTCTACTTCCCGGGACAGGGAACACCGGGGAGCTGTTTTTT.

CDR3 protein: CAWSVGAEGETQYF. As DNA, the CDR3 is TGTGCCTGGAGTGTAGGGGCTGAAGGCGAGACCCAGTACTTC. The rearrangement links TRBV30 to TRBJ2-5, with D maybe TRBD1 (5 bases). The V end lost 0 bases, the J end lost 5 bases, and 13 bases lay between the germline ends. Germline loops: CDR1 GTSNPN, CDR2 SVGIG (reference sequence). CDR3 length equals 14 residues.

There are many counts of this clonotype. CDR3 DNA sequence: TGTGCCAGCAGTATTCGGGACAGGGAACAAGCTTTCTTT. Protein sequence: CASSIRDREQAFF. The chain links TRBV27 to TRBJ1-1; 9 bases agree with TRBD1. Germline CDR1 and CDR2: MNHEY and SMNVEV (reference sequence). The junction had 7 bases not matched to a gene; V was cut back by 5 bases and J by 9 bases. The CDR3 has 13 residues.

The rearrangement uses TRBV20-1 and TRBJ1-6; a weak D match, TRBD1 (5 bases). Germline CDR1 and CDR2: DFQATT and SNEGSKA (reference sequence). The V end lost 3 bases, the J end lost 3 bases, and 15 bases lay between the germline ends. This CDR3 is 16 amino acids long. CDR3 DNA: TGCAGTGCTAGGGATGTAGGGACCGACTATAATTCACCCCTCCACTTT. Protein sequence: CSARDVGTDYNSPLHF.

CDR3 nucleotides: TGCGCCAGCAGCCGAGACAGGTCCTCTGGAAACACCATATATTTT. Translating it yields CASSRDRSSGNTIYF. The chain joins TRBV4-3 to TRBJ1-3; tentative D call: TRBD1 (6 bases). V was cut by 4 bases and J by 0 bases, with 10 bases left in between. CDR1 is LGHNA and CDR2 is YSLEER in the germline V gene. This CDR3 is 15 amino acids long.

This chain joins TRBV20-1 and TRBJ2-7; the D is unclear. CDR1 is DFQATT and CDR2 is SNEGSKA in the germline V gene (reference sequence). This CDR3 spans 13 amino acids. Trimming left V 1 base short and J 7 bases short, with 14 bases between. The CDR3: CSARGGPADEQYF. DNA for the CDR3: TGCAGTGCTAGAGGTGGGCCCGCAGATGAGCAGTACTTC.

This clonotype was seen a handful of times. The CDR3 protein is CSVDEAAGETQYF. The CDR3 nucleotides are TGCAGCGTTGATGAGGCAGCCGGGGAGACCCAGTACTTC. The V call is TRBV29-1, the J call TRBJ2-5; no definite D call. Germline CDR1 and CDR2: SQVTM and ANQGSEA. The CDR3 extends over 13 amino acids. V was clipped by 3 bases and J by 5 bases, with 13 bases between them.

The gene calls are TRBV29-1 and TRBJ1-4, with a possible D match to TRBD1 (5 bases). The CDR3 runs 15 residues. Trimming left V 7 bases short and J 7 bases short, with 22 bases between. Looked up from germline, CDR1 is SQVTM and CDR2 is ANQGSEA. Written as DNA, the CDR3 is TGCAGCGGAATCGACCGGGGCGTCGGGGGTGAAAAACTGTTTTTT. As protein: CSGIDRGVGGEKLFF.

The rearrangement uses TRBV24-1 and TRBJ2-3, with a weak D call TRBD2 (6 bases). There are 16 residues in the CDR3. V was clipped by 1 base and J by 0 bases, with 10 bases between them. Germline CDR1 reads KGHDR; CDR2 reads SFDVKD. The CDR3: CATSDLEGTSTDTQYF. The CDR3 DNA is TGTGCCACCAGTGATTTAGAGGGGACTAGCACAGATACGCAGTATTTT.

The chain links TRBV21-1 to TRBJ2-7; no DNA check was done on the table's D call, TRBD2. TRBV21-1 corresponds to a pseudogene. There are 16 residues in the CDR3. Written as DNA, the CDR3 is TGTGCCAGCAGCTTACCGGGACTAGCGATTGTCCACGAGCAGTACTTC. It encodes CASSLPGLAIVHEQYF.

This clonotype was counted a few times. The chain recombines TRBV5-1 with TRBJ1-1; TRBD1 might be the D (6 bases). V lost 4 bases, J lost 1 base, and 11 bases lay in between. CDR1 SGHRS and CDR2 YFSETQ come from the germline V gene. This CDR3 has 14 residues. The CDR3 DNA reads as TGCGCCAGCAGCCCCCGACAGGCGAACACTGAAGCTTTCTTT. Its translation is CASSPRQANTEAFF.